The 30 T cell receptor beta chains below were found in one sample sequenced in a study of T cells after posttransplantation cyclophosphamide. Profiled with immunoSEQ multiplex PCR; TCRdb holds only in-frame clones, not every one. The repertoire yields 9,500 to 13,000 clones, none seen only once; the top ten contain around 24%. Treatment was busulfan-fludarabine conditioning, a marrow graft, and cyclophosphamide on days +3 and +4. The specimen was PBMCs, collected after allogeneic stem cell transplant with posttransplant cyclophosphamide. These receptors were taken from a female patient between 40 and 55 years old who received an allogeneic stem cell transplant from a related donor, was CMV-positive, and had no GVHD. Among the T cells, some may be from the graft donor.

This clone was seen repeatedly, ten times or more. The gene calls are TRBV5-6 and TRBJ1-5; D remains unclear. The CDR3 spans 15 residues. Trimming pared 0 bases from V and 4 bases from J, leaving 11 bases between. Germline V CDR1 and CDR2: SGHDT, YYEEEE. CDR3 residues: CASSLATMDNQPQHF. CDR3 bases: TGTGCCAGCAGCTTGGCAACTATGGATAATCAGCCCCAGCATTTT.

In this sample, this clone turned up many times. J is TRBJ1-3 and V is TRBV7-2; D is ambiguous. The V gene's germline CDR1 is SGHTA and CDR2 FQGNSA. The V end was cut by 1 base, the J end by 4 bases, with 5 bases between. This CDR3 region has 13 residues. The CDR3 reads CASSLEGGNTIYF. CDR3 coding DNA: TGTGCCAGCAGCTTAGAAGGGGGAAACACCATATATTTT.

Many counts were recorded for this clone. The chain joins TRBV10-3 to TRBJ2-5; TRBD2 is a possible D gene (5 bases). Germline V gene sequence: CDR1 ENHRY, CDR2 SYGVKD. The CDR3 extends over 16 amino acids. Trimming left V 3 bases short and J 6 bases short, with 20 bases between. CDR3 nucleotide sequence: TGTGCCATCAGTGACCATTATCCAGAGAGGGTAAAGACCCAGTACTTC. This sequence encodes CAISDHYPERVKTQYF.

This clone was counted ten times or more. This rearrangement joins TRBV6-2 or TRBV6-3 to TRBJ2-1; 10 positions match TRBD2. Germline V gene lookup returns CDR1 MNHEY and CDR2 SVGEGT. The CDR3 loop spans 17 amino acids. J lost 7 bases, V lost 0 bases, and 9 bases had no gene match. The CDR3 nucleotides are TGTGCCAGCAGTTACTCGATCCCAGCGGGGGGGAAGAATGAGCAGTTCTTC. The encoded protein is CASSYSIPAGGKNEQFF.

This clone occurred many times. J is TRBJ2-3 and V is TRBV10-3; TRBD2 aligns across 14 bases. This CDR3 has 16 amino acids. Germline V CDR1 and CDR2: ENHRY, SYGVKD. The J segment lost 0 bases and the V segment lost 7 bases, leaving 3 bases of the junction unmatched. Written as DNA, the CDR3 is TGTGCCATCAAGACTAGCGGGGGGGGTAGCACAGATACGCAGTATTTT. Translated, it gives CAIKTSGGGSTDTQYF.

In this sample, this clone turned up many times. This chain joins TRBV13 and TRBJ1-3, with TRBD1 as a possible D gene (6 bases). Germline CDR1 and CDR2: PRHDT and FYEKMQ (reference sequence). Between the trimmed V and J ends, which lost 3 bases and 2 bases, there was a span of 17 bases. The length of the CDR3 is 17 residues. The DNA for the CDR3 is TGTGCCAGCAGCTTGGACGTCCCCGGGACAACTGGAAACACCATATATTTT. This translates into CASSLDVPGTTGNTIYF.

This clone was picked up many times. The CDR3, as DNA: TGTGCCAGCAGCTCCCGGGACAGGGTGGGCTATGGCTACACCTTC. This encodes CASSSRDRVGYGYTF. The chain uses TRBV7-9 and TRBJ1-2, with 9 bases identical to TRBD1. The germline V gene has CDR1 SEHNR and CDR2 FQNEAQ (reference sequence). J lost 4 bases, V lost 4 bases, and 7 bases had no gene match. The CDR3 loop spans 15 amino acids.

CDR3 residues: CSVRGGGLAADTQYF. For the CDR3, the DNA is TGCAGCGTTCGGGGCGGGGGACTAGCAGCCGATACGCAGTATTTT. The chain has TRBV29-1 and TRBJ2-3; 9 nucleotides match TRBD2. The germline V gene encodes CDR1 SQVTM and CDR2 ANQGSEA. The CDR3 covers 15 residues. V gave up 5 bases and J gave up 6 bases; unmatched junction bases: 12.

This clone was seen repeatedly, ten times or more. The chain has TRBV4-3 and TRBJ2-7, with 9 bases matching TRBD1. From germline, CDR1 is LGHNA and CDR2 YSLEER. The V and J ends lost 3 bases and 4 bases, in that order; junction bases with no gene match: 4. There are 14 residues in the CDR3. The CDR3 region is CASSQGQGIYEQYF. The CDR3 DNA reads TGCGCCAGCAGCCAGGGACAGGGTATTTACGAGCAGTACTTC.

There are many counts of this clone. This rearrangement joins TRBV6-5 to TRBJ2-3; D not resolved. V was trimmed by 6 bases and J by 3 bases, leaving 10 bases between them. The V gene's germline CDR1 is MNHEY and CDR2 SVGAGI. This CDR3 is 13 amino acids long. CDR3 DNA: TGTGCCAGCAGCCCACCCGGGACAGATACGCAGTATTTT. It translates to CASSPPGTDTQYF.

The chain joins TRBV5-4 to TRBJ2-5; 16 bases map to TRBD2. The CDR3 loop spans 17 amino acids. Per germline, CDR1 SGHNT and CDR2 YYREEE (reference sequence). V lost 4 bases and J lost 5; bases outside the gene matches: 8. CDR3 DNA: TGTGCCAGCAGCCCCGGGACTAGCGGGGGGGCCGGGGAGACCCAGTACTTC. Encoded protein: CASSPGTSGGAGETQYF.

This clone occurred many times. The J gene is TRBJ1-1, the V gene TRBV15, with D unclear. The CDR3 totals 13 residues. Germline CDR1 and CDR2: LNHNV and YYDKDF (reference sequence). Trimming stripped 3 bases from V and 6 bases from J, with 11 bases between. CDR3 in DNA: TGTGCCACCAGCAGGGCAGTTCACGCTGAAGCTTTCTTT. Amino acid sequence: CATSRAVHAEAFF.

This clone was recorded at least ten times. The V call is TRBV19, the J call TRBJ1-1, with D unresolved. The germline V and J ends were trimmed by 2 bases and 3 bases, with 13 bases remaining between them. CDR1 LNHDA and CDR2 SQIVND come from the germline V gene (reference sequence). The CDR3 is 15 residues long. The CDR3 region has the DNA TGTGCCAGTAGTATAAAGAGGGCCGGGGACACTGAAGCTTTCTTT. It is translated as CASSIKRAGDTEAFF. Variable domain in full (rest from reference TRBV19 and TRBJ1-1): DGGITQSPKYLFRKEGQNVTLSCEQNLNHDAMYWYRQDPGQGLRLIYYSQIVNDFQKGDIAEGYSVSREKKESFPLTVTSAQKNPTAFYLCASSIKRAGDTEAFFGQGTRLTVV.

This clone was seen repeatedly, ten times or more. The V call is TRBV7-3, the J call TRBJ1-5; unclear D gene. The CDR3 runs 13 residues. V lost 2 bases and J 2 bases, leaving 4 bases between the germline ends. The germline CDR1 and CDR2 sequences are SGHTA and FQGTGA. The CDR3 DNA reads TGTGCCAGCAGCTTATATCGCAATCAGCCCCAGCATTTT. Translated, it gives CASSLYRNQPQHF.

Ten or more counts support this clone. The chain couples TRBV6-1 to TRBJ1-6, with D possibly TRBD1 on 6 matching bases. The CDR3 runs to 15 residues. Trimming left V 8 bases short and J 7 bases short, with 18 bases between. In germline, CDR1 is MNHNS, CDR2 SASEGT. The CDR3 sequence: CASSSSGTRNSPLHF. For the CDR3, the DNA is TGTGCCAGCTCTTCTTCCGGGACACGGAATTCACCCCTCCACTTT.

This clone occurred many times. This chain uses TRBV7-9 with TRBJ2-7, with 7 bases that match TRBD1. There are 13 residues in the CDR3. CDR1 SEHNR and CDR2 FQNEAQ come from the germline V gene (reference sequence). Trimming took 1 base from V and 6 from J; bases not matched to a gene: 3. CDR3 DNA sequence: TGTGCCAGCAGCTTAGTGGACAGGCCCGAGCAGTACTTC. It encodes CASSLVDRPEQYF.

With regard to this clone: This sample includes further DNA sequences coding for the same CDR3. The chain links TRBV9 to TRBJ2-7; 7 nucleotides agree with TRBD1. This CDR3 spans 15 amino acids. Germline V gene data show CDR1 as SGDLS and CDR2 as YYNGEE. After removal of 9 bases from V and 2 bases from J, the junction contained 14 bases not matched to a gene. The CDR3 loop is CAIFFKQGTAYEQYF. CDR3 nucleotide sequence: TGTGCCATTTTTTTCAAACAGGGGACGGCCTACGAGCAGTACTTC.

The table lists this clone with many counts. The chain combines TRBV10-3 with TRBJ2-6; 7 bases agree with TRBD1. Losses at the gene ends were 7 bases for V and 0 bases for J; bases not matched to a gene: 12. The CDR3 covers 18 residues. Germline V gene lookup returns CDR1 ENHRY and CDR2 SYGVKD. CDR3 bases: TGTGCCATCATGGTCGGGACAGACAAATTCTCTGGGGCCAACGTCCTGACTTTC. Amino acids: CAIMVGTDKFSGANVLTF.

In this sample, this clone turned up many times. The chain joins TRBV28 to TRBJ1-6; TRBD1 agrees at 8 bases. This CDR3 comprises 15 residues. The junction had 11 bases not matched to a gene; V was cut back by 6 bases and J by 10 bases. Germline loops: CDR1 MDHEN, CDR2 SYDVKM. The CDR3 bases are TGTGCCAGCAGCCCCTCGACAGGGGACGGCTCACCCCTCCACTTT. Translated: CASSPSTGDGSPLHF.

This clone was picked up a small number of times. The chain carries TRBV19 and TRBJ2-3, with 9 bases that match TRBD1. CDR3 length equals 17 residues. Germline-derived CDR1 and CDR2 are LNHDA and SQIVND (reference sequence). V dropped 5 bases and J dropped 3; count of bases not matched to a gene: 12. The CDR3 bases are TGTGCCAGTAGTCTTTATGGGACAGGGTTGGGGACAGATACGCAGTATTTT. It encodes CASSLYGTGLGTDTQYF.

This clone has at least ten counts. The V call is TRBV9, the J call TRBJ1-3; D is perhaps TRBD1 (5 bases). Germline V gene data show CDR1 as SGDLS and CDR2 as YYNGEE. The V end was cut by 4 bases, the J end by 1 base, with 12 bases between. The CDR3 extends over 15 amino acids. CDR3 region: CASSPGWRSGNTIYF. The CDR3 region has the DNA TGTGCCAGCAGCCCAGGGTGGAGGTCTGGAAACACCATATATTTT.

This clone was observed at least ten times. V usage is TRBV7-9 and J usage is TRBJ1-3; 9 bases fit TRBD1. CDR3 length: 17 residues. Germline lookup yields CDR1 SEHNR and CDR2 FQNEAQ (reference sequence). The V and J ends lost 5 bases and 0 bases, in that order; junction bases with no gene match: 8. The CDR3 sequence is CASSGDRALSSGNTIYF. CDR3 nucleotides: TGTGCCAGCAGCGGGGACAGGGCCCTTAGCTCTGGAAACACCATATATTTT.

The sample holds a few counts of this clone. The chain employs TRBV7-2 and TRBJ2-3, with 13 positions matching TRBD2. The V gene's germline CDR1 is SGHTA and CDR2 FQGNSA. Trimming at V came to 0 bases and at J to 4 bases, leaving 4 bases not matched to a gene. This CDR3 has 17 residues. The CDR3 DNA sequence: TGTGCCAGCAGCTTAGCAGGGACTAGCGGGGCTGCAGATACGCAGTATTTT. Translation gives CASSLAGTSGAADTQYF.

In its sample, this clone was seen many times. This chain joins TRBV7-9 and TRBJ2-7, with D perhaps TRBD2 (6 bases). CDR3 length: 15 amino acids. Germline CDR1 is SEHNR and CDR2 is FQNEAQ (reference sequence). The V and J ends lost 4 bases and 7 bases respectively, with 20 bases between them. CDR3 sequence reads: CASSSLDTGLREQYF. DNA for the CDR3: TGTGCCAGCAGCTCACTTGACACTGGACTACGAGAGCAGTACTTC.

Many counts were recorded for this clone. The gene calls are TRBV6-2 or TRBV6-3 and TRBJ1-2; D call uncertain. Between the trimmed V and J ends, which lost 5 bases and 8 bases, there was a span of 15 bases. CDR1 and CDR2 (germline): MNHEY, SVGEGT. The CDR3 sequence is 13 residues long. The CDR3 sequence: CASSVDKKDGYTF. The CDR3 DNA is TGTGCCAGCAGTGTCGACAAAAAAGACGGCTACACCTTC.

This clone was counted between two and nine times. V is TRBV11-2 and J is TRBJ2-5; 9 positions agree with TRBD2. CDR3 length equals 16 residues. The V gene's germline CDR1 is SGHAT and CDR2 FQNNGV. The V and J ends lost 3 bases and 5 bases, in that order; junction bases with no gene match: 10. The CDR3 nucleotides are TGTGCCAGCAGCTTTATAGCTAGCGGGGCTGGGGAGACCCAGTACTTC. Amino acid sequence: CASSFIASGAGETQYF.

This clone was detected ten times or more. This CDR3 is missing its conserved last phenylalanine or tryptophan, likely due to a read error. The limits of the CDR3 on the DNA are not certain, so only TCRdb's listed CDR3 is given. This chain joins TRBV18 and TRBJ1-2; TRBD1 is the table's D call and was not checked against the DNA. Germline lookup yields CDR1 KGHSH and CDR2 LQKENI. Counting both end residues, the CDR3 totals 14 amino acids. The CDR3 is CASSPSSTGGLEWK.

The gene calls are TRBV6-5 and TRBJ2-1, with TRBD2 matching over 9 bases. This CDR3 spans 14 amino acids. CDR1 is MNHEY, CDR2 SVGAGI, per germline. The J segment lost 7 bases and the V segment lost 5 bases, leaving 6 bases of the junction unmatched. The CDR3 here is CASSPSGGKNEQFF. DNA of the CDR3: TGTGCCAGCAGTCCAAGCGGGGGGAAGAATGAGCAGTTCTTC.

This clone was counted ten times or more. The chain couples TRBV10-2 to TRBJ1-5; 8 nucleotides line up with TRBD1. From germline, CDR1 is WSHSY and CDR2 SAAADI. This CDR3 has 15 amino acids. V shed 1 base, J shed 4 bases, and the junction held 3 bases outside the gene matches. The CDR3: CASSELQGGNQPQHF. CDR3 DNA sequence: TGCGCCAGCAGTGAGTTACAGGGGGGAAATCAGCCCCAGCATTTT.

This clone was recorded at least ten times. The rearrangement joins TRBV19 to TRBJ2-7; 11 bases map to TRBD2. The CDR3 is 15 residues long. Germline trimming cut 6 bases from V and 4 bases from J; bases unmatched to any gene: 8. Germline CDR1 LNHDA, CDR2 SQIVND (reference sequence). The CDR3 reads CASSQSSGGFYEQYF. As DNA, the CDR3 is TGTGCCAGTAGCCAATCTAGCGGGGGGTTTTACGAGCAGTACTTC.